Shown below are 21 T cell receptor beta chains from a single sample sequenced in a study of human T cells and chemical hapten exposure. TCRdb reprocessed the RACE reads via MiXCR and lists one record per CDR3 protein. The table lists around 99,000 distinct CDR3 sequences, roughly 10% of them singletons. Time point defined: patch test 2, 6 weeks after DPC sensitization. Treatment denoted: therapeutic diphenylcyclopropenone sensitization with weekly scalp DPC. The sequences come from whole blood, collected in connection with sensitization to the hapten diphenylcyclopropenone (DPC). These receptor sequences come from a middle-aged woman with alopecia areata. Some clones in this sample may be carry-over from other donors' samples.

This clonotype was observed at least ten times. This chain links TRBV4-3 with TRBJ1-6; TRBD1 matches 9 bases. In germline, CDR1 is LGHNA, CDR2 YSLEER. The CDR3 consists of 16 residues. V was clipped by 1 base and J by 5 bases; unmatched bases: 3. The CDR3 region is CASSQGRQGDNSPLHF. For the CDR3, the DNA is TGCGCCAGCAGCCAAGGTCGACAGGGGGATAATTCACCCCTCCACTTT.

In this sample, this clonotype turned up many times. The chain couples TRBV27 to TRBJ1-2; 7 bases align to TRBD1. This CDR3 contains 15 residues. The germline V gene encodes CDR1 MNHEY and CDR2 SMNVEV (reference sequence). V lost 5 bases to trimming and J lost 0 bases; unmatched junction nucleotides: 6. The CDR3 DNA follows: TGTGCCAGCAGTCCAAGGGACAGATCTAACTATGGCTACACCTTC. Protein product: CASSPRDRSNYGYTF.

This clonotype was counted ten times or more. CDR3 loop: CASNLQGTDTQYF. Written as DNA, the CDR3 is TGTGCCAGCAACCTACAGGGGACAGATACGCAGTATTTT. This rearrangement joins TRBV7-2 to TRBJ2-3; 7 bases are a match to TRBD1. CDR3 length: 13 amino acids. V lost 7 bases and J lost 3; bases outside the gene matches: 4. Germline-derived CDR1 and CDR2 are SGHTA and FQGNSA.

This clonotype has only a few counts. This chain uses TRBV7-9 with TRBJ2-1; unclear D gene. Germline lookup yields CDR1 SEHNR and CDR2 FQNEAQ (reference sequence). Trimming removed 4 bases at V and 12 bases at J, with 10 bases between. This CDR3 has 11 amino acids. Here the CDR3 DNA reads TGTGCCAGCAGCTCGCTCGGAAGGCAGTTCTTC. This encodes CASSSLGRQFF.

With respect to this clonotype: Possible read error: a much larger clone is one base away. The chain joins TRBV6-6 to TRBJ2-1; 9 bases line up with TRBD1. V was pared by 5 bases and J by 3 bases, with 8 bases of the junction left unmatched. Germline values: CDR1 MNHNY, CDR2 SVGAGI (reference sequence). There are 16 residues in the CDR3. CDR3 nucleotide sequence: TGTGCCAGCAGTCGCCGGGGACAGGGCGTCTACAATGAGCAGTTCTTC. As protein: CASSRRGQGVYNEQFF.

This clonotype was seen many times. The V gene is TRBV3-1, the J gene TRBJ1-5; possible D gene TRBD1, 6 bases. This CDR3 is built from 15 residues. The germline V gene encodes CDR1 LGHDT and CDR2 YNNKEL (reference sequence). Trimming cost V 4 bases and J 1 base, with 11 bases left between them. The CDR3 reads CASSLSTGSNQPQHF. As DNA, the CDR3 is TGTGCCAGCAGCCTATCGACAGGAAGCAATCAGCCCCAGCATTTT. Drawing the rest from reference TRBV3-1 and TRBJ1-5, the complete variable domain is DTAVSQTPKYLVTQMGNDKSIKCEQNLGHDTMYWYKQDSKKFLKIMFSYNNKELIINETVPNRFSPKSPDKAHLNLHINSLELGDSAVYFCASSLSTGSNQPQHFGDGTRLSIL.

Comments on this clonotype: A read error is possible here, since a much larger clone lies one base away. CDR3 DNA sequence: TGTCCCAGCAGCTCCCGGACGACAGGGAACACTGAAGCTTTCTTT. Encoded protein: CPSSSRTTGNTEAFF. The genes are TRBV7-9 and TRBJ1-1; possible D gene TRBD1, 6 bases. This CDR3 is 15 amino acids long. The germline V gene has CDR1 SEHNR and CDR2 FQNEAQ (reference sequence).

This clonotype was found many times. The V gene is TRBV6-1, the J gene TRBJ1-6; D is undetermined. V was trimmed by 2 bases and J by 10 bases, leaving 18 bases between them. The length of the CDR3 is 16 residues. CDR1 and CDR2 (germline): MNHNS, SASEGT. The CDR3 DNA reads as TGTGCCAGCAGTGAAAACTCCCTTAGCGTGGCGTCACCCCTCCACTTT. As protein: CASSENSLSVASPLHF.

V is TRBV6-6 and J is TRBJ2-1; D perhaps matches TRBD2 (6 bases). Trimming shortened V by 11 bases and J by 5 bases, and 16 bases separated the two germline ends. CDR1 is MNHNY and CDR2 is SVGAGI in the germline V gene (reference sequence). CDR3 length: 13 residues. CDR3 bases: TGTGCCGTCGGCGGGGCGTGGGACAATGAGCAGTTCTTC. It yields the protein CAVGGAWDNEQFF.

The chain has TRBV25-1 and TRBJ2-5; a possible D gene is TRBD2 (6 bases). Trimming stripped 2 bases from V and 5 bases from J, with 15 bases between. The CDR3 sequence is 15 residues long. Germline V gene lookup returns CDR1 MGHDK and CDR2 SYGVNS. Here the CDR3 DNA reads TGTGCCAGCAGTGAACCCCTCGGCGGGGCGGAGACCCAGTACTTC. As protein: CASSEPLGGAETQYF.

In its sample, this clonotype was seen a few times. J is TRBJ1-4 and V is TRBV12-3 or TRBV12-4; D remains ambiguous. V dropped 1 base and J dropped 4 bases, with 7 bases sitting between them. The length of the CDR3 is 14 residues. CDR3 nucleotides: TGTGCCAGCAGTTTAGGGCAGTTTAATGAAAAACTGTTTTTT. It translates to CASSLGQFNEKLFF.

The V call is TRBV6-4, the J call TRBJ2-5, with D perhaps given as TRBD1 or TRBD2 (6 bases each). V was trimmed by 8 bases and J by 4 bases, leaving 14 bases between them. The germline V gene encodes CDR1 MRHNA and CDR2 SNTAGT. This CDR3 spans 13 amino acids. The CDR3 region has the DNA TGTGCCAGCTCTTCGGGGGCCGGAGAGACCCAGTACTTC. Protein: CASSSGAGETQYF.

The V call is TRBV9, the J call TRBJ1-3; D not resolved. V lost 3 bases to trimming and J lost 0 bases, with 13 bases between them. Germline V gene sequence: CDR1 SGDLS, CDR2 YYNGEE. This CDR3 region has 16 residues. In nucleotides, the CDR3 is TGTGCCAGCAGCGCGGACTCTTACCCCTCTGGAAACACCATATATTTT. Encoded protein: CASSADSYPSGNTIYF. Complete variable domain (other parts from reference TRBV9 and TRBJ1-3): DSGVTQTPKHLITATGQRVTLRCSPRSGDLSVYWYQQSLDQGLQFLIQYYNGEERAKGNILERFSAQQFPDLHSELNLSSLELGDSALYFCASSADSYPSGNTIYFGEGSWLTVV.

This clonotype was seen repeatedly, ten times or more. This chain uses TRBV7-9 with TRBJ1-2; no clear D. CDR1 SEHNR and CDR2 FQNEAQ come from the germline V gene (reference sequence). V dropped 2 bases and J dropped 3 bases, with 10 bases sitting between them. The CDR3 sequence is 14 residues long. The CDR3 coding sequence is TGTGCCAGCAGCTTATCCGAGACGGACTATGGCTACACCTTC. It yields the protein CASSLSETDYGYTF. The variable domain in full, with the rest retrieved from reference TRBV7-9 and TRBJ1-2, is DTGVSQNPRHKITKRGQNVTFRCDPISEHNRLYWYRQTLGQGPEFLTYFQNEAQLEKSRLLSDRFSAERPKGSFSTLEIQRTEQGDSAMYLCASSLSETDYGYTFGSGTRLTVV.

This chain connects TRBV7-9 to TRBJ2-6; D is unresolved. In germline, CDR1 is SEHNR, CDR2 FQNEAQ (reference sequence). This CDR3 is built from 13 residues. The germline V and J ends were trimmed by 6 bases and 10 bases, with 13 bases remaining between them. CDR3 amino acids: CASSSGIINVLTF. The CDR3 region has the DNA TGTGCCAGCAGTTCTGGGATTATTAACGTCCTGACTTTC.

This clonotype was picked up a small number of times. The CDR3, as DNA: TGTGCCAGCAGCCCCAGACAGGGGGGGCAGCCCCAGCATTTT. Translating it yields CASSPRQGGQPQHF. The chain couples TRBV11-2 to TRBJ1-5; 9 positions match TRBD1. The ends lost 5 bases at V and 7 bases at J; junction bases unmatched: 6. CDR1 and CDR2 (germline): SGHAT, FQNNGV. CDR3 length: 14 amino acids.

The V call is TRBV4-1, the J call TRBJ2-7; TRBD2 aligns across 11 bases. The ends lost 3 bases at V and 3 bases at J; junction bases unmatched: 4. CDR3 length: 15 amino acids. Germline CDR1 reads MGHRA; CDR2 reads YSYEKL. The CDR3 region is CASSQTSGVNYEQYF. The CDR3 nucleotides are TGCGCCAGCAGCCAGACTAGCGGGGTTAACTACGAGCAGTACTTC.

This clonotype was seen ten or more times. The CDR3 coding sequence is TGCAGCGTTGCGACTAGCGGGGGTATAACAGATACGCAGTATTTT. This encodes CSVATSGGITDTQYF. The chain recombines TRBV29-1 with TRBJ2-3; 12 positions match TRBD2. This CDR3 has 15 residues. Germline V gene lookup returns CDR1 SQVTM and CDR2 ANQGSEA. With 4 bases clipped from V and 3 bases from J, the junction kept 5 bases outside the gene matches.

A word on this clonotype: A clone one base away is much larger, so this may be a read error. This chain connects TRBV3-1 to TRBJ2-7, with 8 bases matching TRBD1. This CDR3 region has 16 residues. The V gene end was trimmed by 0 bases and the J gene end by 6 bases; junction bases not matched to a gene: 10. In germline, CDR1 is LGHDT, CDR2 YNNKEL (reference sequence). CDR3 sequence reads: CASSQDASGQGGEQYF. The CDR3 region has the DNA TGTGCCAGCAGCCAAGATGCCTCCGGACAGGGAGGCGAGCAGTACTTC.

This sequence joins TRBV10-3 and TRBJ2-3; 10 bases are a match to TRBD2. Germline lookup yields CDR1 ENHRY and CDR2 SYGVKD. The CDR3 runs to 11 residues. V shed 11 bases and J 11 bases; nucleotides not matched to a gene: 7. Written as DNA, the CDR3 is TGTGCCTCGGGGGGACTAGCGAAGCAGTATTTT. It codes for CASGGLAKQYF.

The rearrangement uses TRBV6-6 and TRBJ2-1; D not resolved. The germline V gene has CDR1 MNHNY and CDR2 SVGAGI (reference sequence). V lost 8 bases, J lost 5 bases, and 10 bases lay in between. CDR3 length: 12 residues. The CDR3 is CASASYDNEQFF. Here the CDR3 DNA reads TGTGCCAGCGCCAGCTATGACAATGAGCAGTTCTTC.